These 18 T cell receptor beta chains were sequenced from one sample in a study of PD-1 blockade in mismatch repair-deficient tumors. Produced via immunoSEQ multiplex PCR; TCRdb's table is partial and in-frame only. The sample has 35,000 or so clones, approximately 85% seen once. This material consisted of peripheral blood, taken about 80 weeks after starting pembrolizumab. These receptors originate from an adult with mismatch repair-deficient cancer.

Regarding this clone: Other nucleotide sequences from this sample produce the same CDR3. The chain links TRBV7-9 to TRBJ2-5; D gene unclear. The CDR3 totals 13 residues. CDR1 and CDR2 from the germline V gene are SEHNR and FQNEAQ (reference sequence). Trimming pared 3 bases from V and 4 bases from J, leaving 9 bases between. CDR3 bases: TGTGCCAGCAGCTTTTCAGGTGGAGAGACCCAGTACTTC. The encoded protein is CASSFSGGETQYF.

The rearrangement joins TRBV9 to TRBJ2-7; D not resolved. CDR3 length: 11 residues. Per the germline V gene, CDR1 is SGDLS and CDR2 is YYNGEE. Trimming removed 5 bases at V and 2 bases at J, with 5 bases between. CDR3 protein: CASSGAYEQYF. The DNA of the CDR3 is TGTGCCAGCAGTGGGGCCTACGAGCAGTACTTC.

The chain recombines TRBV5-4 with TRBJ1-5; possibly TRBD1 for D (5 bases). Germline CDR1 SGHNT, CDR2 YYREEE (reference sequence). There are 13 residues in the CDR3. The ends were cut back, 5 bases at V and 1 base at J, with 7 bases in the middle. This CDR3 is CASSQGSNQPQHF. Written as DNA, the CDR3 is TGTGCCAGCAGTCAGGGAAGCAATCAGCCCCAGCATTTT.

The rearrangement joins TRBV15 to TRBJ2-7, with D uncertain. V lost 1 base, J lost 7 bases, and 14 bases lay in between. The CDR3 is 14 residues long. CDR1 is LNHNV, CDR2 YYDKDF, per germline (reference sequence). In DNA, the CDR3 is TGTGCCACCAGCAGAGCCCGCCGGGCTTGGGAGCAGTACTTC. Encoded protein: CATSRARRAWEQYF.

This clone was seen once. The V call is TRBV5-4, the J call TRBJ2-3; 9 bases match TRBD2. V lost 4 bases to trimming and J lost 7 bases; unmatched junction nucleotides: 13. Germline V CDR1 and CDR2: SGHNT, YYREEE (reference sequence). CDR3 size: 16 residues. The CDR3 loop reads CASSLAVAGVGYTQYF. CDR3 coding DNA: TGTGCCAGCAGCCTTGCGGTAGCGGGAGTCGGGTATACGCAGTATTTT.

By proportion, this clone is medium-sized. V gene TRBV19 combines with J gene TRBJ2-1; 8 bases fit TRBD1. Germline CDR1 is LNHDA and CDR2 is SQIVND (reference sequence). CDR3 size: 15 residues. V was clipped by 3 bases and J by 7 bases; unmatched bases: 8. The CDR3 is CASSIGQGAGNEQFF. Written as DNA, the CDR3 is TGTGCCAGTAGTATTGGGCAGGGGGCGGGTAATGAGCAGTTCTTC.

The chain employs TRBV9 and TRBJ1-2, with 9 bases identical to TRBD1. Germline V gene data show CDR1 as SGDLS and CDR2 as YYNGEE. The CDR3 length is 16 residues. V shed 2 bases and J 2 bases; nucleotides not matched to a gene: 7. The CDR3 nucleotides are TGTGCCAGCAGCGTTGTCCACACAGGGGGCAACTATGGCTACACCTTC. Its protein is CASSVVHTGGNYGYTF.

The chain uses TRBV7-2 and TRBJ2-1, with TRBD2 matching 8 bases. Germline loops: CDR1 SGHTA, CDR2 FQGNSA. This CDR3 has 17 amino acids. V shed 2 bases, J shed 1 base, and the junction held 7 bases outside the gene matches. CDR3 region: CASSLLPGGTSYNEQFF. CDR3 nucleotide sequence: TGTGCCAGCAGCTTATTACCGGGGGGGACTTCCTACAATGAGCAGTTCTTC.

V gene TRBV29-1 combines with J gene TRBJ2-5; 10 bases line up with TRBD2. The germline gives CDR1 SQVTM, CDR2 ANQGSEA. With 1 base clipped from V and 5 bases from J, the junction kept 4 bases outside the gene matches. There are 14 residues in the CDR3. The chain's CDR3 is CSVEVAGGHETQYF. CDR3 coding DNA: TGCAGCGTTGAAGTAGCGGGAGGCCACGAGACCCAGTACTTC.

This clone was detected once. The chain couples TRBV5-8 to TRBJ1-5; D is possibly TRBD1 (5 bases). CDR1 is SGHTS, CDR2 YDEGEE, per germline. V was clipped by 6 bases and J by 11 bases, with 15 bases between them. The CDR3 has 12 amino acids. The CDR3 DNA reads TGTGCCAGCACCCTAGAAGGCAGGGCCCAGCATTTT. Protein product: CASTLEGRAQHF.

V is TRBV9 and J is TRBJ1-1; D is uncertain. V was trimmed by 4 bases and J by 5 bases, leaving 12 bases between them. The germline V gene has CDR1 SGDLS and CDR2 YYNGEE. This CDR3 is 13 amino acids long. The CDR3 here is CASSPLPQTEAFF. CDR3 DNA sequence: TGTGCCAGCAGCCCCTTACCGCAGACTGAAGCTTTCTTT.

This clone was counted only a few times. The rearrangement links TRBV27 to TRBJ1-1, with D tentatively TRBD1 (5 bases). Looked up from germline, CDR1 is MNHEY and CDR2 is SMNVEV (reference sequence). V lost 6 bases to trimming and J lost 1 base, with 12 bases between them. CDR3 length equals 14 residues. The CDR3, as DNA: TGTGCCAGCAGGGGGGGGAATGCGAACACTGAAGCTTTCTTT. Translating gives CASRGGNANTEAFF.

CDR3 in amino acids: CSVTRGAGTEAFF. The CDR3 nucleotides read TGCAGCGTTACTCGGGGGGCGGGCACTGAAGCTTTCTTT. This chain uses TRBV29-1 with TRBJ1-1; maybe TRBD1 (6 bases). V was shortened by 5 bases and J by 4 bases, with 14 bases between the two germline ends. The V gene's germline CDR1 is SQVTM and CDR2 ANQGSEA. CDR3 size: 13 residues.

The chain has TRBV7-8 and TRBJ2-7, with 10 bases matching TRBD2. V trimming: 0 bases; J trimming: 4 bases; junction bases outside the gene matches: 6. CDR1 is SGHVS and CDR2 is FQNEAQ in the germline V gene. The CDR3 is 16 amino acids. The CDR3 protein is CASSLARLAGEYEQYF. The CDR3 nucleotides are TGTGCCAGCAGCTTAGCGCGGCTAGCGGGAGAATACGAGCAGTACTTC.

V and J are TRBV6-5 and TRBJ1-1, with unresolved D. In germline, CDR1 is MNHEY, CDR2 SVGAGI. Trimming took 4 bases from V and 3 from J, leaving 3 bases between them. The CDR3 covers 11 residues. In DNA, the CDR3 is TGTGCCAGCAGTTCCTACACTGAAGCTTTCTTT. Translation gives CASSSYTEAFF.

This sequence joins TRBV5-1 and TRBJ2-2, with D perhaps given as TRBD1 or TRBD2 (5 bases each). The CDR3 sequence is 15 residues long. Per germline, CDR1 SGHRS and CDR2 YFSETQ. Trimming cost V 3 bases and J 7 bases, with 16 bases left between them. The CDR3: CASSSGTTYFGELFF. CDR3 nucleotides: TGCGCCAGCAGCTCCGGGACGACGTATTTCGGGGAGCTGTTTTTT.

V and J are TRBV11-3 and TRBJ2-1, with no clear D. The V gene lost 4 bases and the J gene lost 5 bases, with 3 bases spanning the gap. CDR1 is SGHNT and CDR2 is YENEEA in the germline V gene. The CDR3 totals 11 residues. The CDR3 here is CASSSNNEQFF. The CDR3 nucleotides read TGTGCCAGCAGCTCGAACAATGAGCAGTTCTTC.

The chain couples TRBV6-1 to TRBJ2-5; 7 bases align to TRBD1. With V trimmed by 4 bases and J by 5 bases, 4 bases remained unmatched. Looked up from germline, CDR1 is MNHNS and CDR2 is SASEGT. The CDR3 totals 13 residues. For the CDR3, the DNA is TGTGCCAGCAGTGCGACAGGGATGGAGACCCAGTACTTC. It translates to CASSATGMETQYF.